A single sample is the source of the 24 T cell receptor beta chains below, sequenced in a study of CD8+ T cells in alopecia areata. This sample's treatment: oral pan-JAK inhibitor, 5-10 mg twice daily. Extraction of RNA preceded its reverse transcription into cDNA, which served as the sequencing template. Repertoires were generated with immunoSEQ multiplex PCR, while TCRdb's copy carries only in-frame clones and drops some. The sample carries about 210,000 clones, roughly two fifths recorded once. The source material was CD4+ T cells sorted from blood, sampled around week 31, from a patient treated with tofacitinib. These receptors came from a human donor with alopecia areata.

This clone showed up just a few times. The chain recombines TRBV11-2 with TRBJ2-7; 11 positions match TRBD2. In germline, CDR1 is SGHAT, CDR2 FQNNGV. This CDR3 comprises 16 residues. The ends lost 7 bases at V and 5 bases at J; junction bases unmatched: 13. The CDR3 spells CASTKVRLAGFDEQYF. The CDR3 DNA reads TGTGCCAGCACCAAAGTCCGACTAGCGGGGTTCGACGAGCAGTACTTC.

This clone was seen a few times. V usage is TRBV19 and J usage is TRBJ2-1; 10 bases are a match to TRBD2. Germline CDR1 LNHDA, CDR2 SQIVND (reference sequence). The CDR3 consists of 15 residues. V was pared by 6 bases and J by 2 bases, with 4 bases of the junction left unmatched. CDR3 protein: CASRQLAGAYNEQFF. CDR3 DNA: TGTGCCAGTAGGCAGCTAGCGGGGGCCTACAATGAGCAGTTCTTC.

The chain joins TRBV6-5 to TRBJ2-7; 9 bases match TRBD2. Germline CDR1 reads MNHEY; CDR2 reads SVGAGI. V lost 7 bases and J lost 0; bases outside the gene matches: 7. This CDR3 region has 15 residues. CDR3 DNA: TGTGCCAGCAATTCTGCGGGAGGGGGCTCCTACGAGCAGTACTTC. This encodes CASNSAGGGSYEQYF.

The CDR3 reads CASGLVLSGVVETQYF. DNA for the CDR3: TGTGCTAGTGGTTTGGTACTGTCCGGGGTCGTAGAGACCCAGTACTTC. The rearrangement uses TRBV12-5 and TRBJ2-5, with D possibly TRBD2 on 5 matching bases. The CDR3 runs 16 residues. Per the germline V gene, CDR1 is LGHNT and CDR2 is FRNRAP. Trimming cost V 0 bases and J 4 bases, with 15 bases left between them.

The table lists this clone with a few counts. The chain has TRBV10-3 and TRBJ2-7; D unresolved. V was clipped by 8 bases and J by 4 bases, with 12 bases between them. This CDR3 is built from 12 residues. Germline CDR1 ENHRY, CDR2 SYGVKD. The CDR3 loop reads CAIAGASYEQYF. DNA for the CDR3: TGTGCCATCGCTGGAGCGAGTTACGAGCAGTACTTC.

This clone was counted a few times. The CDR3 sequence: CASSPVWGRESYNEQFF. The CDR3 DNA reads as TGTGCCAGCAGCCCCGTTTGGGGCAGGGAATCTTACAATGAGCAGTTCTTC. The chain has TRBV14 and TRBJ2-1; a weak D match, TRBD1 (5 bases). Germline CDR1 and CDR2: SGHDN and FVKESK. Trimming took 4 bases from V and 4 from J, leaving 20 bases between them. The CDR3 covers 17 residues. Full variable domain (remainder filled in from reference TRBV14 and TRBJ2-1): EAGVTQFPSHSVIEKGQTVTLRCDPISGHDNLYWYRRVMGKEIKFLLHFVKESKQDESGMPNNRFLAERTGGTYSTLKVQPAELEDSGVYFCASSPVWGRESYNEQFFGPGTRLTVL.

V gene TRBV5-6 combines with J gene TRBJ2-7; TRBD2 aligns across 8 bases. V was clipped by 2 bases and J by 3 bases; unmatched bases: 7. CDR3 size: 15 residues. Germline V gene lookup returns CDR1 SGHDT and CDR2 YYEEEE. This chain's CDR3 is CASSLRLAGNYEQYF. The CDR3 nucleotides read TGTGCCAGCAGCTTACGATTAGCGGGGAACTACGAGCAGTACTTC.

In its sample, this clone was seen once. The CDR3 DNA reads TGTGCCAGCAAGTCAGCTCCCAACAGGGCGGAGACCCAGTACTTC. Its protein is CASKSAPNRAETQYF. This rearrangement joins TRBV7-2 to TRBJ2-5, with a tentative D call TRBD1 (6 bases). The CDR3 runs 15 residues. Germline values: CDR1 SGHTA, CDR2 FQGNSA. V shed 7 bases and J shed 5 bases, with 20 bases lying between them.

The chain couples TRBV30 to TRBJ2-2; D is undetermined. Germline CDR1 and CDR2: GTSNPN and SVGIG (reference sequence). V was shortened by 0 bases and J by 8 bases, with 10 bases between the two germline ends. This CDR3 region has 13 residues. CDR3 DNA: TGTGCCTGGAGTGTACTGGGGTTTGGGGAGCTGTTTTTT. Its translation: CAWSVLGFGELFF.

This sequence joins TRBV5-4 and TRBJ1-1, with D hard to call. Germline CDR1 SGHNT, CDR2 YYREEE (reference sequence). The CDR3 length is 14 residues. The V gene lost 2 bases and the J gene lost 0 bases, with 8 bases spanning the gap. CDR3 sequence reads: CASSFEVLNTEAFF. The CDR3 DNA sequence: TGTGCCAGCAGCTTCGAGGTATTGAACACTGAAGCTTTCTTT.

A note on this clone: Within the sample, other DNA sequences also encode this same CDR3. This chain joins TRBV7-9 and TRBJ1-6; D is perhaps TRBD1 (5 bases). The CDR3 is 16 residues long. From germline, CDR1 is SEHNR and CDR2 FQNEAQ (reference sequence). V lost 1 base and J lost 0, with 7 bases in between. As DNA, the CDR3 is TGTGCCAGCAGCTTAGACAGGAGCTCCTATAATTCACCCCTCCACTTT. Encoded protein: CASSLDRSSYNSPLHF.

V usage is TRBV25-1 and J usage is TRBJ2-7; D may match TRBD1 or TRBD2 (7 bases each). V lost 6 bases, J lost 4 bases, and 16 bases lay in between. Germline-derived CDR1 and CDR2 are MGHDK and SYGVNS. The CDR3 has 14 residues. The DNA of the CDR3 is TGTGCCAGCAGGTCCAGGGGGGGCGCGTACGAGCAGTACTTC. It is translated as CASRSRGGAYEQYF.

This clone has a handful of counts. The chain employs TRBV13 and TRBJ1-4; a weak D match, TRBD1 (5 bases). The CDR3 consists of 14 residues. Trimming took off 2 bases at V and 8 bases at J, with 12 bases between the two ends. Germline V lookup: CDR1 PRHDT, CDR2 FYEKMQ (reference sequence). The DNA for the CDR3 is TGTGCCAGCAGCTTACGAGGGGTAGGGGAAAAACTGTTTTTT. Its translation: CASSLRGVGEKLFF.

This clone was recorded a few times. This sequence joins TRBV7-8 and TRBJ1-4; 8 bases agree with TRBD1. V was clipped by 2 bases and J by 6 bases; unmatched bases: 8. Germline lookup yields CDR1 SGHVS and CDR2 FQNEAQ. The CDR3 runs to 16 residues. The DNA for the CDR3 is TGTGCCAGCAGCTTAATGACGACAGGGGAGGATGAAAAACTGTTTTTT. Its translation: CASSLMTTGEDEKLFF.

The V call is TRBV11-2, the J call TRBJ1-1; 9 bases line up with TRBD1. J gave up 5 bases and V 4 bases, and 14 bases lay outside the gene matches. This CDR3 contains 17 residues. Germline CDR1 reads SGHAT; CDR2 reads FQNNGV. The CDR3 DNA sequence: TGTGCCAGCAGCTCCCGGACAGGGGAGACGGGGGGGACTGAAGCTTTCTTT. Protein sequence: CASSSRTGETGGTEAFF.

This clone was counted a few times. V gene TRBV28 combines with J gene TRBJ1-5, with 8 bases aligning to TRBD1. The CDR3 is 16 residues long. V was pared by 6 bases and J by 2 bases, with 9 bases of the junction left unmatched. CDR1 is MDHEN and CDR2 is SYDVKM in the germline V gene. The CDR3 coding sequence is TGTGCCAGCAGGCGATCCGACAGGGGCCGCAATCAGCCCCAGCATTTT. This gives the protein CASRRSDRGRNQPQHF.

The genes are TRBV5-1 and TRBJ1-1, with 9 nucleotides matching TRBD1. Trimming cost V 3 bases and J 0 bases; bases outside gene matches: 6. Germline V gene lookup returns CDR1 SGHRS and CDR2 YFSETQ. The CDR3 extends over 16 amino acids. The CDR3 nucleotides are TGCGCCAGCAGCTGGGACAGGGTAACCCTGAACACTGAAGCTTTCTTT. Translating it yields CASSWDRVTLNTEAFF.

This clone was seen just once. The identical CDR3 is also encoded by other nucleotide sequences in the sample. The gene calls are TRBV5-1 and TRBJ2-1; D not resolved. Trimming cost V 0 bases and J 4 bases, with 5 bases left between them. The CDR3 is made up of 13 amino acids. The germline CDR1 and CDR2 sequences are SGHRS and YFSETQ. CDR3 residues: CASSLDGYNEQFF. As DNA, the CDR3 is TGCGCCAGCAGCTTGGATGGATACAATGAGCAGTTCTTC. The full variable domain, in which reference TRBV5-1 and TRBJ2-1 provide the parts outside the CDR3, is KAGVTQTPRYLIKTRGQQVTLSCSPISGHRSVSWYQQTPGQGLQFLFEYFSETQRNKGNFPGRFSGRQFSNSRSEMNVSTLELGDSALYLCASSLDGYNEQFFGPGTRLTVL.

This chain links TRBV30 with TRBJ2-4; D is unresolved. This CDR3 has 15 residues. CDR1 and CDR2 (germline): GTSNPN, SVGIG (reference sequence). V lost 3 bases and J lost 3, with 15 bases in between. The CDR3 reads CAWRGSLTLKNIQYF. The CDR3 nucleotides are TGTGCCTGGAGAGGGTCCCTTACCCTCAAAAACATTCAGTACTTC.

J is TRBJ1-5 and V is TRBV30; no reliable D call. Trimming shortened V by 1 base and J by 3 bases, and 7 bases separated the two germline ends. The CDR3 loop spans 13 amino acids. Germline V gene data show CDR1 as GTSNPN and CDR2 as SVGIG (reference sequence). CDR3 bases: TGTGCCTGGAGTGCCAGCCACAATCAGCCCCAGCATTTT. It specifies CAWSASHNQPQHF.

This clone was recorded a few times. The chain couples TRBV14 to TRBJ1-2, with D uncertain. The germline CDR1 and CDR2 sequences are SGHDN and FVKESK. CDR3 length: 13 amino acids. V dropped 2 bases and J dropped 4 bases, with 8 bases sitting between them. In DNA form, the CDR3 reads TGTGCCAGCAGCCAATTTTCCACCTATGGCTACACCTTC. Protein sequence: CASSQFSTYGYTF.

The CDR3 DNA reads TGTGCCAGCAGCAACGGCGACAGGGCCGGCTACACCTTC. Translated, it gives CASSNGDRAGYTF. The V call is TRBV7-9, the J call TRBJ1-2; the match to TRBD1 covers 7 bases. Germline V gene data show CDR1 as SEHNR and CDR2 as FQNEAQ (reference sequence). This CDR3 comprises 13 residues. Unmatched junction bases numbered 8, after V lost 5 bases and J lost 8 bases.

This clone was counted between two and nine times. This sequence joins TRBV6-6 and TRBJ1-5; D unclear. CDR1 is MNHNY and CDR2 is SVGAGI in the germline V gene (reference sequence). This CDR3 has 14 amino acids. Trimming took 5 bases from V and 5 from J, leaving 13 bases between them. The DNA of the CDR3 is TGTGCCAGCAGTCCCGTGAGCCTGGATCAGCCCCAGCATTTT. The encoded protein is CASSPVSLDQPQHF.

The chain recombines TRBV11-2 with TRBJ2-1; 10 bases map to TRBD2. Germline V gives CDR1 SGHAT, CDR2 FQNNGV. V dropped 3 bases and J dropped 4; count of bases not matched to a gene: 9. This CDR3 is 17 amino acids long. The DNA of the CDR3 is TGTGCCAGCAGCTTGCGAGCAAGCGGGAGGGCTTACAATGAGCAGTTCTTC. Its protein is CASSLRASGRAYNEQFF.